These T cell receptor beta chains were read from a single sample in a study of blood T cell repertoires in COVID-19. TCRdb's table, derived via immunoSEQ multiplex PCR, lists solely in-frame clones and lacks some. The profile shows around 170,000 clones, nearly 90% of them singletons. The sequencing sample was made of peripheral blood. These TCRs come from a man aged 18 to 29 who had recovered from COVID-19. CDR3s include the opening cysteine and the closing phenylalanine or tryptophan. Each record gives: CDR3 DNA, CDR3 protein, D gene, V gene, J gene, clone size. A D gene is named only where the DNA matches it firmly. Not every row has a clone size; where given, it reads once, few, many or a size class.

CDR3 DNA: TGCAGCGTTTACTCTGGAAACACCATATATTTT; CDR3 protein: CSVYSGNTIYF; D gene: .; V gene: TRBV29-1; J gene: TRBJ1-3; clone size: once
CDR3 DNA: TGCGCCAGCAGCTGGACTAGCGGGATCTACAATGAGCAGTTCTTC; CDR3 protein: CASSWTSGIYNEQFF; D gene: TRBD2; V gene: TRBV5-1; J gene: TRBJ2-1; clone size: .
CDR3 DNA: TGTGCCACCAGCAGTAGACAGCCCTCTGGAAACACCATATATTTT; CDR3 protein: CATSSRQPSGNTIYF; D gene: .; V gene: TRBV15; J gene: TRBJ1-3; clone size: .
CDR3 DNA: TGCGCCAGCAGAGGGTTGACACCGGGACAGGGGGGTGAGGAAGCTTTCTTT; CDR3 protein: CASRGLTPGQGGEEAFF; D gene: TRBD1; V gene: TRBV5-1; J gene: TRBJ1-1; clone size: .
CDR3 DNA: TGTGCCAGCAGTGTGACAGGGGAGAAAGCCACGAACACCGGGGAGCTGTTTTTT; CDR3 protein: CASSVTGEKATNTGELFF; D gene: TRBD1; V gene: TRBV25-1; J gene: TRBJ2-2; clone size: .
CDR3 DNA: TGTGCCAGCGGTACAGGGGTTAATGAAAAACTGTTTTTT; CDR3 protein: CASGTGVNEKLFF; D gene: TRBD1; V gene: TRBV7-2; J gene: TRBJ1-4; clone size: .
CDR3 DNA: TGTGCCTGGAATCCGGGACAGGGTTTGGCTTTCTTT; CDR3 protein: CAWNPGQGLAFF; D gene: TRBD1; V gene: TRBV30; J gene: TRBJ1-1; clone size: few
CDR3 DNA: TGCGCCAGCAGCTTGGGAGCGGGAGGTGGGGCCAACGTCCTGACTTTC; CDR3 protein: CASSLGAGGGANVLTF; D gene: TRBD2; V gene: TRBV5-1; J gene: TRBJ2-6; clone size: .
CDR3 DNA: TGTGCCAGCAGCTTTAGTGAATCTGAGACAACCCATGAGCAGTTCTTC; CDR3 protein: CASSFSESETTHEQFF; D gene: .; V gene: TRBV7-9; J gene: TRBJ2-1; clone size: .
CDR3 DNA: TGTGCCAGCAGTTCGGGACTTGTAACTGAAGCTTTCTTT; CDR3 protein: CASSSGLVTEAFF; D gene: .; V gene: TRBV12-3/TRBV12-4; J gene: TRBJ1-1; clone size: .
CDR3 DNA: TGTGCCAGCAGTTCACCGGGACAGGGTACCTCCTACGAGCAGTACTTC; CDR3 protein: CASSSPGQGTSYEQYF; D gene: TRBD1; V gene: TRBV28; J gene: TRBJ2-7; clone size: .
CDR3 DNA: TGTGCCATCAGTGACCCCTTAGAGACCCAGTACTTC; CDR3 protein: CAISDPLETQYF; D gene: .; V gene: TRBV10-3; J gene: TRBJ2-5; clone size: .
CDR3 DNA: TGTGCCAGCAGCCGGGCGCAGGGGAACTATGGCTACACCTTC; CDR3 protein: CASSRAQGNYGYTF; D gene: .; V gene: TRBV7-9; J gene: TRBJ1-2; clone size: few